Included here is one TCR beta chain sequence, with context. Its matching antigen is unknown. Trimming took 3 bases from V and 5 from J; bases not matched to a gene: 3. This CDR3 region has 15 residues. Germline assignment: CDR1 KGHSH and CDR2 LQKENI. These data are taken from a study of cytomegalovirus exposure and HLA in healthy donors. Findings and limits, study-wide: Cytomegalovirus status was reportedly diagnosed by the classifier with high specificity and sensitivity. In a later analysis, a missense DCLRE1C variant was linked to TCR beta V- and J-gene trimming.

Vbeta (60) and Jbeta (13) primers were used in the PCR. This table comes from immunoSEQ multiplex PCR, and its TCRdb copy is limited to in-frame clones, with some not included. Of roughly 90,000 clones in the sample, 85% to 90% were seen once. Input material: PBMCs. The gene calls are TRBV18 and TRBJ2-1; 11 nucleotides line up with TRBD2. The receptor was isolated from a man aged 18 to 30 in good health and CMV-seronegative. Written as DNA, the CDR3 is TGTGCCAGCTCACCCGGGACTAGCGGCAACAATGAGCAGTTCTTC. Amino acids: CASSPGTSGNNEQFF.